This T cell receptor (beta chain) was observed in a study of regulatory T cells in long-lasting Graves disease. Specified time point: newly diagnosed GD, antithyroid drugs for less than 3 months. There was RNA extracted from PBMCs, and the TCR library was made from it. CDR1 is SGHRS, CDR2 YFSETQ, per germline. Trimming cost V 4 bases and J 7 bases, with 12 bases left between them. CDR3 length: 12 amino acids. In its sample, this clonotype was seen many times. Building the TCR beta libraries relied on iRepertoire HTBI primers, and CDR3 regions underwent Arm-PCR. Using its own MiXCR run on the multiplex PCR reads, TCRdb lists one record per CDR3 protein. The table shows more than 400,000 distinct CDR3 sequences, with roughly 15% occurring only once. These data are also associated with another study on T cells in Graves' hyperthyroidism and ophthalmopathy.

This clonotype originated in a young woman with Graves disease. This rearrangement joins TRBV5-1 to TRBJ2-7; D gene uncertain. Sequencing used peripheral blood mononuclear cells (PBMCs), obtained at new diagnosis, from a patient treated with antithyroid drugs. CDR3 bases: TGCGCCAGCAGCATGGACCGTGGAGAGCAGTACTTC. Translating it yields CASSMDRGEQYF.